The clone carrying this TCR beta chain was seen only once. Its specificity is not known. The sample has other DNA sequences that encode this CDR3 too. The source of the sample is a study of T cell responses to AZD1222 COVID-19 vaccine. The study's findings and limits: Baseline seropositives among AZD1222 recipients totaled only six or seven. Clonal diversity was possibly underestimated; the donors were predominantly white British and more often female.

Libraries were prepared by immunoSEQ multiplex PCR; TCRdb keeps only in-frame clonotypes and omits some of them. In the table there are approximately 220,000 clones, roughly 91% of which are singletons. The CDR3 sequence is 13 residues long. Trimming cost V 0 bases and J 4 bases, with 7 bases left between them. Germline CDR1 MNHEY, CDR2 SVGAGI. The chain carries TRBV6-5 and TRBJ2-7; D gene unclear. Sequences were derived from peripheral blood, sampled on day 0 of MenACWY control vaccination. The receptor comes from an adult in good health. CDR3 sequence (DNA): TGTGCCAGCAGTTACTCGAGTCGATACGAGCAGTACTTC. This encodes CASSYSSRYEQYF.